This T cell receptor (beta chain) stems from a study of response to subunit inactivated influenza vaccine. This clonotype was seen more than once but under ten times. TCRdb recomputed calls from the RT-PCR reads with MiXCR, one row per CDR3 protein. Of 550,000 to 800,000 distinct CDR3 sequences in the sample, around a sixth are singletons; the top ten hold roughly 11%. The CDR3 is made up of 13 amino acids. The germline V and J ends were trimmed by 3 bases and 2 bases, with 8 bases remaining between them. The germline gives CDR1 LNHDA, CDR2 SQIVND (reference sequence). This receptor was obtained from a man aged 45-65 years who received an inactivated influenza vaccine. The chain joins TRBV19 to TRBJ2-7; D remains unclear. Sample: PBMCs from blood, taken 11 to 12 days after vaccination. CDR3 loop: CASSIGRTYEQYF. DNA of the CDR3: TGTGCCAGTAGTATCGGCAGGACCTACGAGCAGTACTTC.